This TCR beta chain was captured in a study of T cells in Graves' hyperthyroidism and ophthalmopathy. This clonotype has more than one count but fewer than ten. No antigen is known for it. These patients, aged 18 to 65, had recently diagnosed hyperthyroidism lasting under 2 months. Clinical symptoms, serum thyroxine and TRAb, thyroid ultrasound and orbital computed tomography together formed the diagnostic basis. PBMCs were obtained from over 8.5 ml fresh peripheral blood. The investigators amplified TCR beta CDR3 regions from RNA transcripts. Primed by the HTBI set, a first-round RT-PCR was run on the TCR CDR3. TCRdb re-called the multiplex PCR reads with MiXCR, one entry per CDR3 protein. The sample lists 250,000 or so distinct CDR3 sequences, nearly 15% occurring once. Study-level findings and limits: In the analysis, a 13 V-J model separated ophthalmopathy from stable hyperthyroidism.

CDR3 length equals 15 residues. The ends were cut back, 1 base at V and 0 bases at J, with 4 bases in the middle. CDR1 and CDR2 (germline): MNHNS, SASEGT. Sequenced material: blood. This chain joins TRBV6-1 and TRBJ2-6; D gene unclear. This clonotype originated in a woman aged 45-60 years with Graves' hyperthyroidism that later progressed to Graves' ophthalmopathy. CDR3 coding DNA: TGTGCCAGCAGTGAAGTGAGCTCTGGGGCCAACGTCCTGACTTTC. Protein sequence: CASSEVSSGANVLTF.